This T cell receptor beta chain emerged from a study of blood T cells in healthy people across ages. Study-level points and caveats: Estimated diversity across one million T cells was deemed an underestimate.

The CDR3 consists of 16 residues. Per the germline V gene, CDR1 is SGHRS and CDR2 is YFSETQ. J gave up 4 bases and V 0 bases, and 6 bases lay outside the gene matches. Concerning this clonotype itself: No antigen is known for it.

The authors ran a second PCR of roughly 6 to 12 cycles using a sample-barcoded 5' primer and a J-beta primer mix. TCRdb passed the 5' RACE reads through MiXCR, listing each CDR3 protein once. This sample yields about 760,000 distinct CDR3 sequences, of which 25% are seen a single time; under 9.5% belongs to the top ten. These same data were also listed under a study on T cells of mothers and their children.

The origin of this receptor is a boy between 10 and 17 years old in good health. The specimen was blood. The chain has TRBV5-1 and TRBJ2-1; the match to TRBD2 covers 8 bases. DNA of the CDR3: TGCGCCAGCAGCTTGGCGAGCGGGGGTCAATACAATGAGCAGTTCTTC. This encodes CASSLASGGQYNEQFF.